A single sample gave rise to the 18 T cell receptor beta chains below, sequenced in a study of shared clonotypes between healthy human individuals. Repertoires were generated with immunoSEQ multiplex PCR, while TCRdb's copy carries only in-frame clones and drops some. The table shows 2 million or so clones, with over 85% occurring only once. In the naive CD8 group, cells lacked CD45RO and were positively selected for CCR7, so terminally differentiated effector memory CD45RA+ cells were left out. The specimen sequenced was naive CD8+ T cells sorted from blood. The receptor set was obtained from a man in his late teens or twenties in good health.

This chain links TRBV11-2 with TRBJ2-1; 7 nucleotides agree with TRBD1. V shed 5 bases, J shed 0 bases, and the junction held 10 bases outside the gene matches. CDR3 length: 17 amino acids. Germline V gene data show CDR1 as SGHAT and CDR2 as FQNNGV. Written as DNA, the CDR3 is TGTGCCAGCAGCGTCTTCGAGGGGGCCGCCTCCTACAATGAGCAGTTCTTC. Protein product: CASSVFEGAASYNEQFF.

This sequence joins TRBV2 and TRBJ2-5, with 10 bases lining up with TRBD1. The DNA matches TRBJ2-7 better at its end, which makes the J call doubtful. CDR3 size: 14 residues. Germline values: CDR1 SNHLY, CDR2 FYNNEI. CDR3 loop: CASSDRQGAGEQYF. The CDR3 bases are TGTGCCAGCAGTGACAGACAGGGGGCGGGCGAGCAGTACTTC.

The chain is built from TRBV30 and TRBJ1-1, with 8 bases fitting TRBD1. The junction had 7 bases not matched to a gene; V was cut back by 4 bases and J by 0 bases. CDR1 is GTSNPN, CDR2 SVGIG, per germline (reference sequence). The CDR3 covers 15 residues. CDR3 in amino acids: CAWNHGDRLNTEAFF. CDR3 sequence (DNA): TGTGCCTGGAATCACGGGGACAGGTTGAACACTGAAGCTTTCTTT.

V and J are TRBV19 and TRBJ2-7, with D possibly matching TRBD1 (7 bases). Trimming took off 2 bases at V and 0 bases at J, with 14 bases between the two ends. Germline values: CDR1 LNHDA, CDR2 SQIVND (reference sequence). The CDR3 has 16 residues. The CDR3 reads CASSIFPRGDSYEQYF. Here the CDR3 DNA reads TGTGCCAGTAGTATATTCCCCAGGGGGGACTCCTACGAGCAGTACTTC.

V usage is TRBV27 and J usage is TRBJ1-4; no firm D call. This CDR3 spans 12 amino acids. Trimming removed 5 bases at V and 7 bases at J, with 8 bases between. Germline CDR1 reads MNHEY; CDR2 reads SMNVEV (reference sequence). The CDR3 region has the DNA TGTGCCAGCAGTCCACCTGGTGAAAAACTGTTTTTT. Protein product: CASSPPGEKLFF.

This rearrangement joins TRBV29-1 to TRBJ2-7; 11 positions match TRBD1. V was clipped by 4 bases and J by 2 bases; unmatched bases: 4. CDR1 and CDR2 (germline): SQVTM, ANQGSEA. The CDR3 is 14 residues long. In DNA, the CDR3 is TGCAGCGTTGGTGGGACAGGGGGGGCCTACGAGCAGTACTTC. It is translated as CSVGGTGGAYEQYF.

The gene calls are TRBV7-9 and TRBJ2-7, with a tentative D call TRBD2 (6 bases). Germline V lookup: CDR1 SEHNR, CDR2 FQNEAQ (reference sequence). This CDR3 region has 15 residues. V was clipped by 4 bases and J by 4 bases, with 17 bases between them. CDR3 DNA: TGTGCCAGCAGCTCAAGCACTAGCCTGGGATACGAGCAGTACTTC. Its protein is CASSSSTSLGYEQYF.

The V and J genes are TRBV14 and TRBJ2-2; 16 bases agree with TRBD2. Germline V gives CDR1 SGHDN, CDR2 FVKESK. J was trimmed by 3 bases and V by 3 bases; bases with no gene match: 13. This CDR3 contains 21 residues. This CDR3 reads CASSHLGLAGGVGRDTGELFF. CDR3 DNA: TGTGCCAGCAGCCACCTGGGACTAGCGGGAGGGGTTGGGCGAGACACCGGGGAGCTGTTTTTT.

The chain uses TRBV13 and TRBJ2-7, with D perhaps TRBD2 (5 bases). Deletions cut 5 bases from V and 1 base from J, with 15 bases between. The germline V gene encodes CDR1 PRHDT and CDR2 FYEKMQ (reference sequence). This CDR3 region has 15 residues. DNA for the CDR3: TGTGCCAGCAGCCATGTCTACAGCGGTTCCTACGAGCAGTACTTC. Protein product: CASSHVYSGSYEQYF.

Points on this clone: Distinct nucleotide sequences in the sample also encode this CDR3. The chain couples TRBV7-9 to TRBJ2-7, with TRBD1 matching over 10 bases. Per germline, CDR1 SEHNR and CDR2 FQNEAQ (reference sequence). V lost 5 bases and J lost 3; bases outside the gene matches: 4. This CDR3 comprises 14 residues. This CDR3 reads CASSLRDRGYEQYF. The DNA for the CDR3 is TGTGCCAGCAGCCTGCGGGACAGGGGCTACGAGCAGTACTTC.

This clone was seen a single time. The chain employs TRBV2 and TRBJ2-7; D may be TRBD2 (6 bases). The germline V and J ends were trimmed by 6 bases and 6 bases, with 15 bases remaining between them. The germline CDR1 and CDR2 sequences are SNHLY and FYNNEI. The CDR3 loop spans 13 amino acids. CDR3 amino acids: CASRGGGNFEQYF. The CDR3 DNA is TGTGCCAGCAGGGGTGGAGGGAACTTCGAGCAGTACTTC.

This clone was picked up one time. At one end, the junction sequence differs from germline, possibly due to a read error. V usage is TRBV15 and J usage is TRBJ2-3; TRBD2 matches 14 bases. Germline CDR1 and CDR2: LNHNV and YYDKDF (reference sequence). This CDR3 contains 15 residues. CDR3 coding DNA: TGTGCCACCAGCATGTCTGAGGGACTAGCGGGAGAAAGGAATTTT. This codes for CATSMSEGLAGERNF.

The chain couples TRBV21-1 to TRBJ2-2. TRBV21-1 is deemed a pseudogene. CDR3 size: 17 residues. The DNA for the CDR3 is TGTGCCAGCAGCAAAGGGGATCCGGTGCTAAACACCGGGGAGCTGTTTTTT. Its protein product is CASSKGDPVLNTGELFF.

To note about this clone: This sample includes further DNA sequences coding for the same CDR3. The rearrangement joins TRBV5-1 to TRBJ2-1; 8 bases are a match to TRBD1. The CDR3 sequence is 15 residues long. The junction had 4 bases not matched to a gene; V was cut back by 1 base and J by 4 bases. Germline CDR1 and CDR2: SGHRS and YFSETQ. CDR3 nucleotides: TGCGCCAGCAGCTTGTCGGGGACAGGTTACAATGAGCAGTTCTTC. This encodes CASSLSGTGYNEQFF.

This chain joins TRBV6-5 and TRBJ2-7; TRBD1 is a possible D gene (6 bases). Per germline, CDR1 MNHEY and CDR2 SVGAGI. The germline V and J ends were trimmed by 5 bases and 5 bases, with 16 bases remaining between them. The CDR3 spans 14 residues. The CDR3 coding sequence is TGTGCCAGCAGTCCCCAGGGGCGCAGGAACGAGCAGTACTTC. Residues: CASSPQGRRNEQYF.

The CDR3 region is CASSQEMGLAGVAEQFF. CDR3 bases: TGCGCCAGCAGCCAAGAAATGGGACTAGCGGGAGTTGCTGAGCAGTTCTTC. This chain links TRBV4-3 with TRBJ2-1, with 14 bases that match TRBD2. The CDR3 extends over 17 amino acids. Trimming took 0 bases from V and 9 from J; bases not matched to a gene: 7. Germline CDR1 LGHNA, CDR2 YSLEER.

The chain recombines TRBV30 with TRBJ1-4; TRBD1 aligns across 12 bases. The V and J ends lost 2 bases and 2 bases, in that order; junction bases with no gene match: 6. Germline V gene data show CDR1 as GTSNPN and CDR2 as SVGIG (reference sequence). The CDR3 length is 17 residues. CDR3 loop: CAWSSGTGGPTNEKLFF. In nucleotides, the CDR3 is TGTGCCTGGAGTTCCGGGACAGGGGGCCCCACTAATGAAAAACTGTTTTTT. The whole variable domain, filled in from reference TRBV30 and TRBJ1-4, reads SQTIHQWPATLVQPVGSPLSLECTVEGTSNPNLYWYRQAAGRGLQLLFYSVGIGQISSEVPQNLSASRPQDRQFILSSKKLLLSDSGFYLCAWSSGTGGPTNEKLFFGSGTQLSVL.

This clone was detected once. The sample holds other DNA sequences that translate to the same CDR3. CDR3 bases: TGTGCCAGCAGTTACGGGGGTACCGGGGAGCTGTTTTTT. Its translation is CASSYGGTGELFF. This chain connects TRBV6-5 to TRBJ2-2; either TRBD1 or TRBD2 may fit D (5 bases each). CDR1 MNHEY and CDR2 SVGAGI come from the germline V gene. Deletions cut 2 bases from V and 5 bases from J, with 6 bases between. The length of the CDR3 is 13 residues.